This T cell receptor beta chain was found in a study of CD8 T cells in Susac syndrome. Trimming pared 1 base from V and 8 bases from J, leaving 11 bases between. This CDR3 spans 13 amino acids. Per germline, CDR1 SNHLY and CDR2 FYNNEI. RNA totalling about 0.5 to 1 ug underwent reverse transcription with random hexamers. In TCRdb, the immunoSEQ multiplex PCR reads were re-called with MiXCR into one record per CDR3 protein. The sample carries roughly 150,000 distinct CDR3 sequences, roughly 95% recorded once. TEMRA cells were FACS-enriched, and CD8+ and CD4+ T cells were isolated negatively. The receptor's source is a human donor with multiple sclerosis. The chain combines TRBV2 with TRBJ1-2, with D uncertain. Sequenced material: CD8+ T cells from PBMCs. CDR3 amino acids: CASSEEGMRGYTF. As DNA, the CDR3 is TGTGCCAGCAGTGAAGAGGGTATGAGGGGCTACACCTTC. The full variable domain, completed using reference TRBV2 and TRBJ1-2, is EPEVTQTPSHQVTQMGQEVILRCVPISNHLYFYWYRQILGQKVEFLVSFYNNEISEKSEIFDDQFSVERPDGSNFTLKIRSTKLEDSAMYFCASSEEGMRGYTFGSGTRLTVV.